Listed here are 10 T cell receptor beta chains from one sample, sequenced in a study of CD8+ T cells in alopecia areata. The authors extracted RNA and reverse transcribed it into cDNA as the sequencing template. The protocol was immunoSEQ multiplex PCR, while the TCRdb copy is restricted to in-frame clones and leaves out a portion. In the table there are 110,000 to 150,000 clones, roughly 62% of which are singletons. This sample comprised CD4+ T cells sorted from blood, obtained at week 0. These receptors all come from a human donor with alopecia areata.

The rearrangement uses TRBV6-5 and TRBJ2-7, with D possibly being TRBD1 (6 bases). CDR3 size: 13 residues. In germline, CDR1 is MNHEY, CDR2 SVGAGI. Trimming took off 2 bases at V and 4 bases at J, with 9 bases between the two ends. The CDR3 is CASSYIQGYEQYF. The CDR3 region has the DNA TGTGCCAGCAGTTACATACAGGGATACGAGCAGTACTTC.

This clone has only a few counts. CDR3 residues: CASSSTGTSGVRETQYF. For the CDR3, the DNA is TGTGCCAGCAGCTCCACGGGCACTAGCGGGGTTAGAGAGACCCAGTACTTC. The J gene is TRBJ2-5, the V gene TRBV5-6; 10 nucleotides agree with TRBD2. V was clipped by 3 bases and J by 4 bases; unmatched bases: 12. The CDR3 consists of 17 residues. Looked up from germline, CDR1 is SGHDT and CDR2 is YYEEEE.

This clone appeared a single time. This rearrangement joins TRBV29-1 to TRBJ1-2; TRBD1 aligns across 8 bases. Germline V lookup: CDR1 SQVTM, CDR2 ANQGSEA. Trimming took 6 bases from V and 6 from J; bases not matched to a gene: 3. This CDR3 has 11 amino acids. In DNA form, the CDR3 reads TGCAGCGTGTCAGGGGGCGATGGCTACACCTTC. Its protein product is CSVSGGDGYTF.

The CDR3 protein is CASSLKRAGAQPQHF. CDR3 bases: TGTGCCAGCAGCTTGAAAAGGGCAGGGGCCCAGCCCCAGCATTTT. V usage is TRBV5-6 and J usage is TRBJ1-5, with D perhaps TRBD1 (6 bases). This CDR3 comprises 15 residues. Trimming cost V 1 base and J 7 bases, with 15 bases left between them. Germline-derived CDR1 and CDR2 are SGHDT and YYEEEE.

V gene TRBV29-1 combines with J gene TRBJ1-5, with 10 bases matching TRBD1. V trimming: 4 bases; J trimming: 4 bases; junction bases outside the gene matches: 16. The germline CDR1 and CDR2 sequences are SQVTM and ANQGSEA. This CDR3 spans 18 amino acids. The CDR3 loop reads CSVAAGTGATDGNQPQHF. CDR3 coding DNA: TGCAGCGTTGCCGCCGGGACAGGGGCTACCGACGGGAATCAGCCCCAGCATTTT.

The chain recombines TRBV29-1 with TRBJ2-2, with TRBD1 as a possible D gene (6 bases). The V gene's germline CDR1 is SQVTM and CDR2 ANQGSEA. Deletions cut 6 bases from V and 0 bases from J, with 14 bases between. The CDR3 is 15 residues long. CDR3 residues: CSVVTGSSNTGELFF. For the CDR3, the DNA is TGCAGCGTGGTTACAGGGTCATCGAACACCGGGGAGCTGTTTTTT.

This chain links TRBV7-2 with TRBJ2-2; D call uncertain. Germline V lookup: CDR1 SGHTA, CDR2 FQGNSA. The V end lost 6 bases, the J end lost 13 bases, and 18 bases lay between the germline ends. The CDR3 consists of 13 residues. The CDR3 loop is CASRLPSALGLFF. The CDR3 nucleotides read TGTGCCAGCAGGTTACCCTCCGCCCTGGGGCTGTTTTTT.

The chain is built from TRBV11-3 and TRBJ2-2; D perhaps matches TRBD2 (6 bases). The CDR3 consists of 15 residues. With 6 bases removed from V and 5 bases from J, the gap between germline ends came to 16 bases. Germline V CDR1 and CDR2: SGHNT, YENEEA. The CDR3 spells CASRRPGDQTGELFF. The CDR3 DNA sequence: TGTGCCAGCAGGAGACCGGGGGACCAAACCGGGGAGCTGTTTTTT.

The chain recombines TRBV30 with TRBJ2-7; 10 bases match TRBD2. This CDR3 spans 16 amino acids. The junction had 10 bases not matched to a gene; V was cut back by 3 bases and J by 2 bases. Germline values: CDR1 GTSNPN, CDR2 SVGIG (reference sequence). CDR3 nucleotide sequence: TGTGCCTGGAGAGACAGGATTAGCGGGGGGACCTACGAGCAGTACTTC. Amino acids: CAWRDRISGGTYEQYF.

There are many counts of this clone. This chain uses TRBV6-5 with TRBJ1-2; 8 bases fit TRBD1. Germline CDR1 reads MNHEY; CDR2 reads SVGAGI. The CDR3 totals 13 residues. Germline trimming cut 2 bases from V and 6 bases from J; bases unmatched to any gene: 2. The CDR3 region has the DNA TGTGCCAGCAGTTACAAACAGGGGGATGGCTACACCTTC. Amino acid sequence: CASSYKQGDGYTF.